The present T cell receptor (beta chain) was sequenced within a study of CD8+ T cells in alopecia areata listed by TCRdb under 2018. With respect to the entire study: The treated patients, all with moderate-to-severe alopecia areata, were enrolled in an open-label pilot trial of oral tofacitinib given at 5 to 10 mg twice daily. Tofacitinib was administered for 6 to 18 months, and 6 months of follow-up off drug were then conducted to assess delayed response and recurrence. For the treated patients, the SALT score, which quantifies what percentage of scalp surface area is affected, served as the measure of disease severity. To study T cell clonal expansion in alopecia areata, the researchers applied high-throughput TCRbeta sequencing to both the C3H/HeJ mouse model and human patients. On the human side, TCRbeta sequencing was run on scalp tissue and on sorted CD4+ and CD8+ peripheral blood T cells from healthy controls and from alopecia areata patients with either patchy or totalis/universalis disease. Biopsies were taken from tofacitinib-treated patients at baseline and at 4 and 24 weeks of treatment, and a later scalp biopsy was taken in several of the tofacitinib-treated patients. Scalp clonality was compared among normal scalp (n=4), patchy alopecia areata scalp (n=8), and alopecia totalis/universalis scalp (n=8). RNA was extracted with the PAXgene miRNA kit for fixed scalp, the miRNeasy kit for PBMCs, and the RNeasy kit for mouse skin. immunoSEQ multiplex PCR using 35 Vbeta forward primers and 13 Jbeta reverse primers was used to amplify TCRbeta CDR3 regions.

The receptor library was made with the immunoSEQ multiplex PCR assay. RNA was extracted from all samples and reverse transcribed into cDNA, which served as template for TCR sequencing. SuperScript III was used to make first-strand cDNA, primed with a 2:1 mix of oligo-dT and random hexamers. Amplification bias was assessed with a synthetic immune receptor repertoire, and residual bias was removed computationally. Concerning the study's data processing: Raw reads were preprocessed for error removal, and CDR3 was defined according to IMGT conventions as running from the conserved cysteine to phenylalanine. To get clonality, Shannon entropy was normalized by log2 of the number of productive unique TCRs and the result was subtracted from 1. Whether scalp clones were CD4 or CD8 was inferred by matching scalp TCRbeta sequences against CD4 and CD8 repertoires sorted from blood. What TCRdb holds here is the immuneACCESS table cut down to in-frame rearrangements. Part of the clones is not present; checked against another copy, under half of the missing clones reflect an unresolved V gene, and the others are unexplained. Clone size and the V and J calls come from that table; the DNA yielded D and trimming. For this sample there are roughly 200,000 clones; approximately 40% appear just once. Around 2.8% of the sample is held by the ten biggest clonotypes.

For CDR1 and CDR2, the germline V gene lists SQVTM and ANQGSEA. The cysteine opens and the phenylalanine closes a CDR3 of 13 amino acids. Just CDR3 DNA is preserved here, 39 bases in frame from base 1. V is pared back by 3 bases and J by 0 bases, with 7 bases lying between the germline termini. Results and caveats for the whole study, not just this receptor: Lesional scalp, especially in alopecia totalis/universalis, showed higher clonality and more expanded CD8+ clones than normal scalp, suggesting antigenic drive. Shared TCR sequences between patients were less evident than in mice, which may be partly attributable to HLA diversity in the patient population. Many expanded lesional clones were found to persist in scalp and blood during tofacitinib treatment, and relapse after treatment cessation may be partly explained by this persistence. Because the treated cohort was small and included a single nonresponder, larger studies are needed to assess links between baseline CD8+ expansion and response. Tofacitinib significantly decreased scalp clonality and the number of expanded CD8+ clones among the top 100 scalp clones. Resident alphabeta T cells in normal human skin are also sequenced, complicating scalp TCR repertoire analysis, unlike mouse skin dominated by gammadelta T cells.

The sample's treatment or condition, from its label and the paper: oral pan-JAK inhibitor, 5-10 mg twice daily. Lesional scalp punch biopsies and peripheral blood were collected from alopecia areata patients. PBMCs were separated by density centrifugation and stained for CD3, CD4 and CD8, after which CD4+ and CD8+ T cells were sorted on a FACSAria. About this clone itself: Its cognate antigen has yet to be identified. No clone much larger than this one lies a single base away; base qualities are absent. Other DNA sequences from this sample encode an identical CDR3 as well.

This chain is built from TRBV29-1 and TRBJ2-3; TRBD2 is perhaps the D gene, given 5 matching bases. Sequenced material: CD4+ T cells sorted from blood, taken between weeks 36 and 40, from a patient treated with tofacitinib. The clonotype was recovered from a human donor with alopecia areata. Read as DNA, the sequence is TGCAGCGTTGAGGGCGGGAGCACAGATACGCAGTATTTT. Its protein product is CSVEGGSTDTQYF.